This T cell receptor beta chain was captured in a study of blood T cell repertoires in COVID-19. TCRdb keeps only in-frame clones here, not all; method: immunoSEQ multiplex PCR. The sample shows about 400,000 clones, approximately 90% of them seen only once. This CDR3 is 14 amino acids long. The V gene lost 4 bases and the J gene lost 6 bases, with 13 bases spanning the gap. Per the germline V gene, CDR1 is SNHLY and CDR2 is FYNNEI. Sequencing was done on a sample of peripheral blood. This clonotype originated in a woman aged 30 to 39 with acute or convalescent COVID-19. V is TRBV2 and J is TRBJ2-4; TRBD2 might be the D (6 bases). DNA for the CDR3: TGTGCCAGCAGTGCCGGGGGATACGGAAACATTCAGTACTTC. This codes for CASSAGGYGNIQYF.